This TCR beta chain was sequenced in a study of blood T cell repertoires in COVID-19. Data came from immunoSEQ multiplex PCR; TCRdb stores just in-frame clones and leaves some out. Found here are 130,000 or so clones, roughly 84% of them singletons; the top ten hold over 8%. Germline V gene sequence: CDR1 SGHDT, CDR2 YYEEEE. The CDR3 spans 13 residues. The V end was cut by 0 bases, the J end by 5 bases, with 9 bases between. Sequencing was done on a sample of peripheral blood. This sequence joins TRBV5-6 and TRBJ2-7, with D possibly matching TRBD1 (6 bases). This TCR came from a woman aged 55-70 years with acute or convalescent COVID-19. The CDR3 protein is CASSLAQGNEQYF. The CDR3 bases are TGTGCCAGCAGCTTGGCACAGGGCAACGAGCAGTACTTC.